Listed below are T cell receptor beta chains from one sample, sequenced in a study of PD-1 blockade in classical Hodgkin lymphoma. Generated by immunoSEQ multiplex PCR, the TCRdb table keeps only in-frame clones and is missing some. The sample records some 62,000 clones, approximately 88% being singletons. Sequenced material: peripheral blood mononuclear cells (PBMCs), taken at baseline. Receptors were obtained from a human donor with classical Hodgkin lymphoma. Each CDR3 is given with its conserved first and last residue. Fields, in order: J gene, D gene, V gene, CDR3 protein. A D gene is named only where the DNA matches it firmly.

J gene: TRBJ1-2; D gene: -; V gene: TRBV5-6; CDR3 protein: CASSLVQPANYGYTF
J gene: TRBJ1-1; D gene: -; V gene: TRBV6-6; CDR3 protein: CASSYSTWEAEAFF
J gene: TRBJ1-2; D gene: TRBD1; V gene: TRBV7-9; CDR3 protein: CASSPDREGYGYTF
J gene: TRBJ2-7; D gene: -; V gene: TRBV7-2; CDR3 protein: CASSLEFGRSYEQYF
J gene: TRBJ1-1; D gene: TRBD1; V gene: TRBV5-1; CDR3 protein: CASSPRDRGSLNTEAFF
J gene: TRBJ1-3; D gene: TRBD1; V gene: TRBV23-1; CDR3 protein: CASSQFDPGQETSGNTIYF
J gene: TRBJ2-3; D gene: -; V gene: TRBV5-4; CDR3 protein: CASSFLSSTDTQYF
J gene: TRBJ1-2; D gene: TRBD1; V gene: TRBV5-6; CDR3 protein: CASSRDRDYGYTF
J gene: TRBJ2-3; D gene: -; V gene: TRBV4-2; CDR3 protein: CASSQDGRGDTQYF
J gene: TRBJ2-4; D gene: -; V gene: TRBV7-9; CDR3 protein: CASSTTEGYPKNIQYF
J gene: TRBJ2-3; D gene: -; V gene: TRBV4-2; CDR3 protein: CASSQDLGDTDTQYF
J gene: TRBJ1-1; D gene: -; V gene: TRBV2; CDR3 protein: CASSDDVGAEAFF
J gene: TRBJ1-1; D gene: -; V gene: TRBV4-3; CDR3 protein: CASSQTLGNTEAFF
J gene: TRBJ1-6; D gene: -; V gene: TRBV13; CDR3 protein: CASSILGSNSSPLHF
J gene: TRBJ1-2; D gene: -; V gene: TRBV15; CDR3 protein: CATSRDLDGLTYGYTF
J gene: TRBJ2-2; D gene: TRBD1; V gene: TRBV19; CDR3 protein: CASSLGQGAWTGELFF
J gene: TRBJ2-6; D gene: -; V gene: TRBV2; CDR3 protein: CASSTELSGANVLTF